The 20 T cell receptor beta chains reported below all come from one sample, sequenced in a study of early T cells in non-severe SARS-CoV-2 infection. TCRdb used MiXCR to reprocess the 5' RACE reads, holding one entry per CDR3 protein. The data show some 42,000 distinct CDR3 sequences, around 6.3% seen once. Sequences were derived from whole blood, sampled at baseline. Receptors were obtained from an adult who was a healthcare worker with PCR-confirmed SARS-CoV-2 infection or an uninfected control (not recorded which).

V and J are TRBV6-2 or TRBV6-3 and TRBJ1-1, with no clear D. The CDR3 covers 13 residues. V was cut by 4 bases and J by 1 base, with 7 bases left in between. Germline V gene lookup returns CDR1 MNHEY and CDR2 SVGEGT. CDR3 coding DNA: TGTGCCAGCAGTTTTAGTCAGAACACTGAAGCTTTCTTT. Protein: CASSFSQNTEAFF.

The CDR3, as DNA: TGCGCCAGCATTCCCGTAGCGGGGCGCTCAGATACGCAGTATTTT. Translation gives CASIPVAGRSDTQYF. V usage is TRBV10-2 and J usage is TRBJ2-3; TRBD2 aligns across 8 bases. The germline gives CDR1 WSHSY, CDR2 SAAADI. V dropped 7 bases and J dropped 4; count of bases not matched to a gene: 10. This CDR3 has 15 residues.

This clonotype has at least ten counts. This sequence joins TRBV6-2 or TRBV6-3 and TRBJ2-1; 8 nucleotides agree with TRBD2. Germline CDR1 is MNHEY and CDR2 is SVGEGT. V lost 6 bases, J lost 4 bases, and 14 bases stayed unmatched. The CDR3 loop spans 17 amino acids. CDR3 sequence: CASSPITAGGRYNEQFF. CDR3 DNA sequence: TGTGCCAGCAGCCCGATTACCGCGGGGGGCAGGTACAATGAGCAGTTCTTC.

This clonotype was recorded many times. The chain recombines TRBV5-1 with TRBJ2-7; 8 bases map to TRBD1. V lost 4 bases, J lost 2 bases, and 2 bases stayed unmatched. The CDR3 is 13 amino acids. Germline V CDR1 and CDR2: SGHRS, YFSETQ. CDR3 region: CASSPQGAYEQYF. In DNA form, the CDR3 reads TGCGCCAGCAGCCCACAGGGGGCCTACGAGCAGTACTTC.

In this sample, this clonotype turned up a few times. V and J are TRBV30 and TRBJ1-2, with a possible D match to TRBD1 (5 bases). V lost 0 bases and J 4 bases, leaving 15 bases between the germline ends. There are 15 residues in the CDR3. The V gene's germline CDR1 is GTSNPN and CDR2 SVGIG (reference sequence). The CDR3 DNA sequence: TGTGCCTGGAGTGTGCGAGGGGTAAGGGCCTATGGCTACACCTTC. This encodes CAWSVRGVRAYGYTF.

This clonotype was counted ten times or more. The chain links TRBV27 to TRBJ2-5; D is ambiguous. V gave up 6 bases and J gave up 0 bases, with 2 bases separating them. Germline CDR1 MNHEY, CDR2 SMNVEV (reference sequence). This CDR3 contains 11 residues. The CDR3 spells CASRHQETQYF. The DNA of the CDR3 is TGTGCCAGCAGGCACCAAGAGACCCAGTACTTC.

This clonotype was detected many times. The V gene is TRBV7-2, the J gene TRBJ2-5; TRBD1 matches 11 bases. The germline V gene encodes CDR1 SGHTA and CDR2 FQGNSA. CDR3 length: 16 residues. The trim removed 4 bases at V and 5 bases at J, leaving 9 bases unmatched. CDR3 bases: TGTGCCAGCAGCTCCCCCCGGGACAGGGGGAGGGAGACCCAGTACTTC. Translating gives CASSSPRDRGRETQYF.

The chain carries TRBV29-1 and TRBJ2-3; D may be TRBD1 or TRBD2 (5 bases each). Germline V gives CDR1 SQVTM, CDR2 ANQGSEA. The CDR3 extends over 13 amino acids. V lost 3 bases and J 4 bases, leaving 11 bases between the germline ends. The CDR3 coding sequence is TGCAGCGTTGAGGGGACGCCCGCAGATACGCAGTATTTT. This encodes CSVEGTPADTQYF.

This clonotype was found a few times. This sequence joins TRBV6-2 or TRBV6-3 and TRBJ1-5; D is ambiguous. The CDR3 spans 14 residues. Germline loops: CDR1 MNHEY, CDR2 SVGEGT. The V and J ends lost 0 bases and 7 bases respectively, with 10 bases between them. The CDR3 DNA sequence: TGTGCCAGCAGTTACTCCGGCAGTCTCCAGCCCCAGCATTTT. Protein: CASSYSGSLQPQHF.

This clonotype occurred many times. V gene TRBV28 combines with J gene TRBJ1-6; D ambiguous. Trimming removed 7 bases from V and 10 bases from J, with 14 bases in between. The CDR3 length is 13 residues. Germline assignment: CDR1 MDHEN and CDR2 SYDVKM. The CDR3, as DNA: TGTGCCAGCATAGCACGGCCTCAATCACCCCTCCACTTT. Encoded protein: CASIARPQSPLHF.

This clonotype was seen more than once but under ten times. The genes are TRBV11-2 and TRBJ2-3; the D gene is possibly TRBD2 (6 bases). Germline loops: CDR1 SGHAT, CDR2 FQNNGV. Between the trimmed V and J ends, which lost 5 bases and 0 bases, there was a span of 12 bases. The CDR3 has 15 amino acids. The CDR3 spells CASSPPGTSTDTQYF. DNA for the CDR3: TGTGCCAGCAGCCCCCCCGGGACTAGCACAGATACGCAGTATTTT.

This clonotype was seen at least ten times. The V and J genes are TRBV19 and TRBJ2-5; TRBD2 matches 9 bases. CDR1 and CDR2 (germline): LNHDA, SQIVND (reference sequence). The CDR3 length is 13 residues. The trim removed 7 bases at V and 5 bases at J, leaving 5 bases unmatched. This CDR3 is CASTGGLAETQYF. CDR3 nucleotide sequence: TGTGCCAGTACCGGGGGACTAGCCGAGACCCAGTACTTC.

For this clonotype: This may come from a read error, since a much larger clone is one base off. The V call is TRBV6-2 or TRBV6-3, the J call TRBJ2-4; weak D call: TRBD1 (6 bases). Trimming cost V 5 bases and J 9 bases, with 14 bases left between them. Germline V lookup: CDR1 MNHEY, CDR2 SVGEGT. This CDR3 region has 13 residues. The CDR3 region is CASSQPPRGIQYF. The CDR3 nucleotides read TGTGCCAGCAGTCAACCGCCCAGGGGCATTCAGTACTTC.

This clonotype has only a few counts. The chain employs TRBV18 and TRBJ2-7; no definite D call. There are 14 residues in the CDR3. Trimming took 0 bases from V and 4 from J, leaving 10 bases between them. Germline CDR1 KGHSH, CDR2 LQKENI. The CDR3 DNA follows: TGTGCCAGCTCACCACCCGGTTTAGCTTACGAGCAGTACTTC. Its protein product is CASSPPGLAYEQYF.

This clonotype was counted ten times or more. V usage is TRBV7-3 and J usage is TRBJ1-6; 7 positions match TRBD1. Germline V CDR1 and CDR2: SGHTA, FQGTGA. The trim removed 5 bases at V and 8 bases at J, leaving 9 bases unmatched. The CDR3 contains 15 residues. The CDR3 protein is CASSQPGQSYSPLHF. CDR3 DNA sequence: TGTGCCAGCAGCCAGCCGGGACAGAGCTATTCACCCCTCCACTTT.

The chain couples TRBV7-9 to TRBJ2-1; perhaps D is TRBD1 or TRBD2 (5 bases each). The CDR3 covers 14 residues. Germline CDR1 SEHNR, CDR2 FQNEAQ (reference sequence). V shed 8 bases and J shed 1 base, with 12 bases lying between them. CDR3 region: CASSGARSYNEQFF. Here the CDR3 DNA reads TGTGCCAGCTCCGGGGCGCGGTCCTACAATGAGCAGTTCTTC.

There are many counts of this clonotype. V gene TRBV29-1 combines with J gene TRBJ1-2, with D possibly being TRBD1 (5 bases). V lost 4 bases and J lost 7, with 13 bases in between. The CDR3 extends over 12 amino acids. Per germline, CDR1 SQVTM and CDR2 ANQGSEA. The DNA for the CDR3 is TGCAGCGTTGGTAGGGGTGACAGTGGCTACACCTTC. It yields the protein CSVGRGDSGYTF.

This clonotype was picked up a small number of times. The chain has TRBV7-2 and TRBJ2-5, with 7 bases that match TRBD2. Looked up from germline, CDR1 is SGHTA and CDR2 is FQGNSA. The junction had 10 bases not matched to a gene; V was cut back by 5 bases and J by 1 base. The CDR3 is made up of 16 amino acids. The CDR3 nucleotides are TGTGCCAGCAGCGCCCCGAGGGCTAGCGGCCAAGAGACCCAGTACTTC. This encodes CASSAPRASGQETQYF.

This clonotype has at least ten counts. The CDR3 sequence is CASSPGTAYEKLFF. In DNA, the CDR3 is TGTGCCAGCAGCCCCGGGACAGCGTATGAAAAACTGTTTTTT. The chain recombines TRBV4-2 with TRBJ1-4; TRBD1 matches at 7 bases. V lost 4 bases and J lost 6; bases outside the gene matches: 5. The CDR3 runs to 14 residues. CDR1 and CDR2 (germline): LGHNA, YNFKEQ.

On this clonotype: Since a much larger clone is just one base distant, this may be a read error. This sequence joins TRBV20-1 and TRBJ1-1; TRBD1 might be the D (5 bases). Trimming left V 3 bases short and J 3 bases short, with 11 bases between. The CDR3 is made up of 13 amino acids. Germline V gene lookup returns CDR1 DFQATT and CDR2 SNEGSKA (reference sequence). CDR3 sequence: CSASGTPYTEAFF. In nucleotides, the CDR3 is TGCAGTGCTAGCGGGACGCCGTACACTGAAGCTTTCTTT.